This T cell receptor (beta chain) was sequenced during a study of Ad26.COV2.S vaccination and SARS-CoV-2 variants. Noted treatment: some 19 received Ad26.COV2.S at low or high dose, single or two shots; about 5 received placebo; per-sample allocation not given. Day 63 after the first vaccine or placebo injection was the time point for sampling. Profiling relied on immunoSEQ multiplex PCR, and the TCRdb table lists in-frame clones only, not all of them. This table holds roughly 320,000 clones, 70% to 90% found once. Looked up from germline, CDR1 is SGHRS and CDR2 is YFSETQ. Trimming removed 0 bases at V and 7 bases at J, with 16 bases between. This CDR3 contains 15 residues.

The source of this sequence is a person between 18 and 65 years old who received the Ad26.COV2.S COVID-19 vaccine or a placebo. The V call is TRBV5-1, the J call TRBJ1-1; D uncertain. The specimen was peripheral blood, collected in a trial of Ad26.COV2.S vaccine versus placebo. CDR3 loop: CASSLGGSGVSEAFF. In nucleotides, the CDR3 is TGCGCCAGCAGCTTGGGTGGGTCGGGAGTAAGTGAAGCTTTCTTT.